Each of the 29 T cell receptor beta chains below was sequenced from the same sample in a study of tissue T cells after allogeneic stem cell transplantation. Method: immunoSEQ multiplex PCR; TCRdb's copy keeps in-frame clones and lacks some. The repertoire includes over 15,000 clones, less than 85% of them detected once, and 0.75% to 1% sits in the top ten. Sample: spleen. The receptors were sampled from a female BALB/c mouse in good health. The strain is characterized by the MHC haplotype H2-d.

In regard to this clone: Gene names refer to mouse genes. The read comes to an end 1 residue before the CDR3 does, leaving the germline J gene to fill in the end. V is TRBV5 and J is TRBJ1-1; the D gene is possibly TRBD1 (6 bases). Germline-derived CDR1 and CDR2 are LGHNA and YNLKQL (reference sequence). This CDR3 is 14 amino acids long. Trimming removed 2 bases from V and 3 bases from J, with 10 bases in between. The CDR3 DNA, read in part, is TGTGCCAGCAGCCAACAGGGGAAGGACACAGAAGTCTTC. Its translation is CASSQQGKDTEVF. The full CDR3 is CASSQQGKDTEVFF.

A remark on this clone: Gene names denote mouse genes. The DNA ends 1 residue before the CDR3 does, and the rest of the CDR3 is filled in from the germline J gene. Distinct nucleotide sequences in the sample also encode this CDR3. The chain recombines TRBV13-1 with TRBJ1-4, with a possible D match to TRBD1 (6 bases). Trimming removed 2 bases from V and 0 bases from J, with 8 bases in between. In germline, CDR1 is NSHNY, CDR2 SYGAGN. CDR3 length equals 15 residues. The covered CDR3 bases are TGTGCCAGCAGTGACGGGACAATTTCCAACGAAAGATTATTT. Translating gives CASSDGTISNERLF. The full CDR3 protein reads CASSDGTISNERLFF.

About this clone: Each gene name is a mouse one. The CDR3 end is not reached by the read, which stops 1 residue before it; the germline J gene fills it in. J is TRBJ2-5 and V is TRBV13-2, with D perhaps matching TRBD1 or TRBD2 (5 bases each). The V gene lost 5 bases and the J gene lost 3 bases, with 7 bases spanning the gap. The CDR3 is 12 amino acids. From germline, CDR1 is NNHNN and CDR2 SYGAGS (reference sequence). The covered CDR3 bases are TGTGCCAGCGGGGGACGGCAAGACACCCAGTAC. Amino acid sequence: CASGGRQDTQY. The whole CDR3 sequence is CASGGRQDTQYF.

Comment on this clone: Gene names and germline refer to mouse. The DNA ends 1 residue before the CDR3 does, and the rest of the CDR3 is filled in from the germline J gene. This chain joins TRBV29 and TRBJ2-7, with D hard to call. CDR3 length: 11 amino acids. Trimming removed 4 bases at V and 3 bases at J, with 4 bases between. Germline CDR1 is MSHET and CDR2 is SYDVDS. The CDR3 sequence is CASSSFYEQYF. CDR3 bases read: TGTGCTAGCAGTTCCTTCTATGAACAGTAC.

A note on this clone: Mouse gene names and germline throughout. The CDR3 end is not reached by the read, which stops 1 residue before it; the germline J gene fills it in. The same CDR3 is also encoded by other DNA sequences in this sample. The chain carries TRBV13-2 and TRBJ2-5; D ambiguous. CDR3 length: 14 residues. V lost 2 bases, J lost 2 bases, and 9 bases lay in between. Germline V gene lookup returns CDR1 NNHNN and CDR2 SYGAGS (reference sequence). Partial CDR3 DNA: TGTGCCAGCGGTGAAGGAGGGAGCCAAGACACCCAGTAC. It yields the protein CASGEGGSQDTQY. From start to end, the CDR3 is CASGEGGSQDTQYF.

Comments on this clone: Gene labels here are mouse ones. Read coverage stops 1 residue before the CDR3 terminus; the germline J gene supplies the remainder. The chain recombines TRBV5 with TRBJ1-4; D uncertain. The CDR3 has 12 residues. Trimming removed 1 base from V and 9 bases from J, with 6 bases in between. The germline V gene encodes CDR1 LGHNA and CDR2 YNLKQL (reference sequence). CDR3 sequence reads: CASSQGGQRLFF. The CDR3 bases that were read are TGTGCCAGCAGCCAAGGAGGACAAAGATTATTT.

This clone was picked up a small number of times. Gene names follow the mouse nomenclature. With the read ending 1 residue before the CDR3 end, the germline J gene is used to fill in that end. The rearrangement uses TRBV4 and TRBJ1-1, with D hard to call. Looked up from germline, CDR1 is LGHDT and CDR2 is YNNKQL (reference sequence). This CDR3 region has 13 residues. The V gene lost 5 bases and the J gene lost 0 bases, with 7 bases spanning the gap. The CDR3 here is CASSLGTNTEVFF. CDR3 DNA, as far as it was read: TGTGCCAGCAGCCTCGGGACAAACACAGAAGTCTTC. The full variable domain, completed using reference TRBV4 and TRBJ1-1, is ETAVFQTPNYHVTQVGNEVSFNCKQTLGHDTMYWYKQDSKKLLKIMFSYNNKQLIVNETVPRRFSPQSSDKAHLNLRIKSVEPEDSAVYLCASSLGTNTEVFFGKGTRLTVV.

This clone was seen a single time. Gene names refer to mouse genes. The sequence runs out 1 residue before the end of the CDR3; the remainder is reconstructed from the germline J gene. V gene TRBV13-2 combines with J gene TRBJ2-3; TRBD2 aligns across 10 bases. Germline loops: CDR1 NNHNN, CDR2 SYGAGS (reference sequence). V was clipped by 3 bases and J by 0 bases; unmatched bases: 1. CDR3 length: 15 residues. CDR3 loop: CASGGLGGSAETLYF. Incomplete CDR3 DNA: TGTGCCAGCGGTGGACTGGGGGGTAGTGCAGAAACGCTGTAT.

Note on this clone: Genes here carry mouse names. The read terminates 1 residue before the CDR3 end, so the remaining end is supplied by the germline J gene. The chain joins TRBV4 to TRBJ2-5; 7 nucleotides agree with TRBD2. V dropped 5 bases and J dropped 0; count of bases not matched to a gene: 2. The germline gives CDR1 LGHDT, CDR2 YNNKQL (reference sequence). The CDR3 length is 14 residues. CDR3 DNA, as far as it was read: TGTGCCAGCAGCGCGGACTGGAACCAAGACACCCAGTAC. This sequence encodes CASSADWNQDTQY. The entire CDR3 protein is CASSADWNQDTQYF.

In regard to this clone: Mouse gene names and germline throughout. The CDR3 extends 1 residue past the end of the read, so its final part is completed from the germline J gene. V and J are TRBV2 and TRBJ2-4; no firm D call. CDR3 length equals 14 residues. Germline assignment: CDR1 LGHNA and CDR2 YSYQKL. The V gene lost 0 bases and the J gene lost 4 bases, with 8 bases spanning the gap. The CDR3 DNA, read in part, is TGTGCCAGCAGCCAAGAGAGGGAAAAAAACACCTTGTAC. Translating it yields CASSQEREKNTLY. The whole CDR3 reads CASSQEREKNTLYF.

Regarding this clone: Any gene name here is a mouse gene name. Read data end 1 residue before the CDR3 end; the end is taken from the germline J gene. The chain is built from TRBV24 and TRBJ2-7; D unclear. The CDR3 sequence is 12 residues long. Trimming removed 2 bases from V and 4 bases from J, with 6 bases in between. Germline assignment: CDR1 KGHTA and CDR2 FRNEEI. The DNA read from the CDR3 is TGTGCCAGCAGTCTGACTGTTTATGAACAGTAC. Encoded protein: CASSLTVYEQY. The whole CDR3 protein reads CASSLTVYEQYF.

In the case of this clone: Any gene name here is a mouse gene name. The CDR3 is cut off 1 residue early in the read; its end comes from the germline J gene. This chain uses TRBV13-2 with TRBJ2-4; D unclear. V lost 2 bases and J 5 bases, leaving 6 bases between the germline ends. The CDR3 is made up of 12 amino acids. CDR1 is NNHNN, CDR2 SYGAGS, per germline (reference sequence). The CDR3 region is CASGETANTLYF. CDR3 DNA, as far as it was read: TGTGCCAGCGGTGAAACAGCAAACACCTTGTAC.

On this clone: The germline and genes are mouse ones. The read is 1 residue too short to cover the CDR3 end, so that end is filled in from the germline J gene. The chain has TRBV31 and TRBJ2-5, with 8 positions matching TRBD2. Unmatched junction bases numbered 8, after V lost 0 bases and J lost 3 bases. The CDR3 runs 16 residues. CDR1 and CDR2 from the germline V gene are GKSSPN and SITVG. The part of the CDR3 DNA that was read is TGTGCCTGGAGTCTAGAGGTCGGGGGGGCGCAAGACACCCAGTAC. This codes for CAWSLEVGGAQDTQY. The whole CDR3 sequence is CAWSLEVGGAQDTQYF.

With regard to this clone: The gene names given are mouse names. The read ends 1 residue early relative to the CDR3; the germline J gene fills the gap. This rearrangement joins TRBV5 to TRBJ2-7, with D uncertain. Between the trimmed V and J ends, which lost 0 bases and 0 bases, there was a span of 6 bases. The germline CDR1 and CDR2 sequences are LGHNA and YNLKQL (reference sequence). The CDR3 runs 14 residues. CDR3 residues: CASSQERVSYEQYF. The CDR3 DNA, read in part, is TGTGCCAGCAGCCAAGAGAGGGTCTCCTATGAACAGTAC.

This clone has only a few counts. Germline and genes here are mouse. The CDR3 end lies 1 residue beyond the end of the read and is filled in from the germline J gene. The genes are TRBV13-2 and TRBJ1-3; weak D call: TRBD1 (6 bases). Between the trimmed V and J ends, which lost 3 bases and 0 bases, there was a span of 7 bases. From germline, CDR1 is NNHNN and CDR2 SYGAGS (reference sequence). The CDR3 is 14 amino acids. The CDR3 reads CASGGGHSGNTLYF. Incomplete CDR3 DNA: TGTGCCAGCGGTGGGGGACATTCTGGAAATACGCTCTAT.

Concerning this clone itself: The listed genes are named as in mouse. The CDR3 end is not reached by the read, which stops 1 residue before it; the germline J gene fills it in. This rearrangement joins TRBV13-2 to TRBJ1-3; 12 nucleotides agree with TRBD1. The junction had 5 bases not matched to a gene; V was cut back by 3 bases and J by 1 base. This CDR3 has 17 amino acids. In germline, CDR1 is NNHNN, CDR2 SYGAGS (reference sequence). CDR3 bases read: TGTGCCAGCGGTGGCCCGGGACAGGGGGCGTCTGGAAATACGCTCTAT. This translates into CASGGPGQGASGNTLY. From start to end, the CDR3 is CASGGPGQGASGNTLYF.

This clone was recorded a few times. Gene names follow the mouse nomenclature. The read stops 1 residue short of the end of the CDR3; the missing end is completed from the germline J gene. V is TRBV19 and J is TRBJ1-3; D is ambiguous. Germline V gene sequence: CDR1 FNHDT, CDR2 SITEND (reference sequence). Trimming removed 5 bases from V and 1 base from J, with 4 bases in between. This CDR3 is built from 12 residues. CDR3 DNA, as far as it was read: TGTGCCAGCAGCCCATCTGGAAATACGCTCTAT. Translated, it gives CASSPSGNTLY. The whole CDR3 is CASSPSGNTLYF.

A remark on this clone: All gene names here are mouse names. The read comes to an end 1 residue before the CDR3 does, leaving the germline J gene to fill in the end. The gene calls are TRBV20 and TRBJ1-1, with D possibly being TRBD1 (5 bases). The V end lost 0 bases, the J end lost 2 bases, and 7 bases lay between the germline ends. The CDR3 is made up of 13 amino acids. Germline CDR1 GFQATS, CDR2 STVNSAI. The CDR3 sequence: CGARDRDNTEVFF. CDR3 bases read: TGTGGTGCTAGGGATCGGGACAACACAGAAGTCTTC.

As for this clone: Genes and germline are mouse. Sequencing ends 1 residue short of the CDR3 end; the germline J gene provides the rest. V is TRBV19 and J is TRBJ2-2; 8 bases agree with TRBD2. Germline V lookup: CDR1 FNHDT, CDR2 SITEND (reference sequence). V gave up 3 bases and J gave up 0 bases; unmatched junction bases: 1. CDR3 length: 15 residues. CDR3 in amino acids: CASSTWGANTGQLYF. The covered CDR3 bases are TGTGCCAGCAGTACCTGGGGGGCAAACACCGGGCAGCTCTAC.

Concerning this clone itself: All gene names here are mouse names. The CDR3 DNA, read in part, is TGTGCCAGCAGTACTGGACAGGTTGCTGAGCAGTTC. Translating it yields CASSTGQVAEQF. The whole CDR3 is CASSTGQVAEQFF. V usage is TRBV19 and J usage is TRBJ2-1, with 7 bases matching TRBD1. The CDR3 end is not reached by the read, which stops 1 residue before it; the germline J gene fills it in. From germline, CDR1 is FNHDT and CDR2 SITEND (reference sequence). CDR3 size: 13 residues. Trimming at V came to 3 bases and at J to 6 bases, leaving 3 bases not matched to a gene.

This clone was seen a few times. Genes here carry mouse names. The CDR3 end is not reached by the read, which stops 1 residue before it; the germline J gene fills it in. The chain is built from TRBV19 and TRBJ2-7; D is undetermined. The CDR3 runs 11 residues. Germline values: CDR1 FNHDT, CDR2 SITEND (reference sequence). V was pared by 5 bases and J by 2 bases, with 5 bases between. CDR3 DNA, as far as it was read: TGTGCCAGCAGGCAGGCCTATGAACAGTAC. Encoded protein: CASRQAYEQY. The full CDR3 protein reads CASRQAYEQYF.

About this clone: Mouse names are used for the genes. Read sequence stops 1 residue before the CDR3 end, and the germline J gene provides the missing end. This chain links TRBV5 with TRBJ2-4; 10 bases agree with TRBD1. Germline loops: CDR1 LGHNA, CDR2 YNLKQL (reference sequence). V was pared by 4 bases and J by 4 bases, with 2 bases of the junction left unmatched. This CDR3 contains 14 residues. The sequenced part of the CDR3 DNA is TGTGCCAGCAGCCCCGGACAGGGGGAAAACACCTTGTAC. It specifies CASSPGQGENTLY. The CDR3, in full, reads CASSPGQGENTLYF.

Of note for this clone: Here the gene names and germline are mouse. Coverage ceases 1 residue before the CDR3 finishes, and the germline J gene fills in the end. The rearrangement joins TRBV12-1 to TRBJ1-1; D ambiguous. Germline CDR1 reads SGHSN; CDR2 reads HYEKVE. The CDR3 runs 14 residues. V was clipped by 0 bases and J by 0 bases, with 7 bases between them. CDR3 sequence reads: CASSLGLANTEVFF. The sequenced CDR3 bases are TGTGCCAGCTCTCTCGGCCTTGCAAACACAGAAGTCTTC. Drawing the rest from reference TRBV12-1 and TRBJ1-1, the complete variable domain is DSGVVQSPRHIIKEKGGRSVLTCIPISGHSNVVWYQQTLGKELKFLIQHYEKVERDKGFLPSRFSVQQFDDYHSEMNMSALELEDSAMYFCASSLGLANTEVFFGKGTRLTVV.

As regards this clone: Each gene name is a mouse one. The CDR3 end lies 1 residue beyond the end of the read and is filled in from the germline J gene. This chain joins TRBV31 and TRBJ2-4, with D unclear. V was clipped by 0 bases and J by 0 bases, with 7 bases between them. The CDR3 has 14 residues. The germline V gene encodes CDR1 GKSSPN and CDR2 SITVG. CDR3 protein: CAWSLKGSQNTLYF. The covered CDR3 bases are TGTGCCTGGAGTCTAAAGGGTAGTCAAAACACCTTGTAC.

A note on this clone: The gene names given are mouse names. The read ends 1 residue early relative to the CDR3; the germline J gene fills the gap. The chain recombines TRBV19 with TRBJ2-7, with D possibly matching TRBD1 (5 bases). Per germline, CDR1 FNHDT and CDR2 SITEND (reference sequence). The CDR3 sequence is 12 residues long. V was shortened by 5 bases and J by 0 bases, with 6 bases between the two germline ends. CDR3 bases read: TGTGCCAGCAGGGACAACTCCTATGAACAGTAC. Its protein product is CASRDNSYEQY. The whole CDR3 sequence reads CASRDNSYEQYF.

Comment on this clone: Genes and germline come from the mouse. The read ends 1 residue before the CDR3 terminus; that terminus is restored from the germline J gene. The rearrangement links TRBV19 to TRBJ2-2; 8 bases match TRBD2. The V gene's germline CDR1 is FNHDT and CDR2 SITEND (reference sequence). The junction had 6 bases not matched to a gene; V was cut back by 2 bases and J by 6 bases. The CDR3 totals 15 residues. CDR3: CASSMGGGAPGQLYF. The DNA read from the CDR3 is TGTGCCAGCAGTATGGGGGGGGGCGCTCCCGGGCAGCTCTAC.

About this clone: The genes are named according to mouse. From the germline J gene comes the end of the CDR3, since the read stops 1 residue before it. The chain combines TRBV19 with TRBJ1-1, with D possibly matching TRBD1 (6 bases). Germline CDR1 FNHDT, CDR2 SITEND (reference sequence). V was shortened by 2 bases and J by 0 bases, with 8 bases between the two germline ends. The CDR3 covers 14 residues. CDR3 residues: CASSIGTPNTEVFF. The CDR3 DNA, read in part, is TGTGCCAGCAGTATCGGGACACCAAACACAGAAGTCTTC.

Remarks on this clone: Any gene name here is a mouse gene name. Sequencing ends 1 residue short of the CDR3 end; the germline J gene provides the rest. This chain connects TRBV20 to TRBJ1-2; unclear D gene. The V gene's germline CDR1 is GFQATS and CDR2 STVNSAI. V lost 0 bases and J lost 0, with 2 bases in between. This CDR3 is 12 amino acids long. The CDR3 bases that were read are TGTGGTGCTAGGGAGACAAACTCCGACTACACC. Translating gives CGARETNSDYT. The entire CDR3 reads CGARETNSDYTF.

As to this clone: Gene names are the mouse ones. CDR3 amino acids: CTCSAESDNYAEQFF. The DNA read from the CDR3 is TGCACCTGCAGTGCAGAGTCAGATAACTATGCTGAGCAGTTC. The chain joins TRBV1 to TRBJ2-1; D call uncertain. The CDR3 goes on 1 residue after the read ends, and that part is filled in from the germline J gene. V lost 0 bases and J 0 bases, leaving 6 bases between the germline ends. This CDR3 has 15 amino acids. CDR1 NSQYPW and CDR2 LRSPGD come from the germline V gene (reference sequence).